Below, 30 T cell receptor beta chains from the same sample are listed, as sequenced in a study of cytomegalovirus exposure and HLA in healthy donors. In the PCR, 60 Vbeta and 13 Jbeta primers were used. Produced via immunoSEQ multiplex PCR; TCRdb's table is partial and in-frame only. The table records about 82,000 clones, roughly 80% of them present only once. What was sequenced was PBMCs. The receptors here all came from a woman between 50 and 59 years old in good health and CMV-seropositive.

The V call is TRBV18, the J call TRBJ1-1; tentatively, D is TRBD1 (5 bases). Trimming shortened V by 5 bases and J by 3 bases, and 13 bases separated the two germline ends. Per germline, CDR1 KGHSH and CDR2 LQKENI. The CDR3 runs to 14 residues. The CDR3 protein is CASSSVARDTEAFF. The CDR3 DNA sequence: TGTGCCAGCTCATCCGTTGCCAGGGACACTGAAGCTTTCTTT.

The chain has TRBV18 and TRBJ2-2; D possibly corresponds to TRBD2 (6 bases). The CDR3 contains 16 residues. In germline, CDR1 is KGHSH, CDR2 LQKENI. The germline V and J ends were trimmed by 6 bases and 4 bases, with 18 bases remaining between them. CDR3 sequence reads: CASSPSRRVGTGELFF. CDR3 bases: TGTGCCAGCTCGCCCAGCCGGAGGGTGGGCACCGGGGAGCTGTTTTTT.

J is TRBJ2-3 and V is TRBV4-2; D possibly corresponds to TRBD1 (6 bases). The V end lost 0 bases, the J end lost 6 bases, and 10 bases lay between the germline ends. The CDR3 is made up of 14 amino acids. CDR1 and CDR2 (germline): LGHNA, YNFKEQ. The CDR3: CASSQEPGVDTQYF. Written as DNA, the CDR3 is TGTGCCAGCAGCCAAGAGCCAGGGGTCGATACGCAGTATTTT.

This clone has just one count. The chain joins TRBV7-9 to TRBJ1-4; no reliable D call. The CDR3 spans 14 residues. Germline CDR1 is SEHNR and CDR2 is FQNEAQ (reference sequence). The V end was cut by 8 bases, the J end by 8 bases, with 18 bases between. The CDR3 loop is CASSTAGFREKLFF. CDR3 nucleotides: TGTGCCAGCTCCACCGCCGGGTTTCGAGAAAAACTGTTTTTT.

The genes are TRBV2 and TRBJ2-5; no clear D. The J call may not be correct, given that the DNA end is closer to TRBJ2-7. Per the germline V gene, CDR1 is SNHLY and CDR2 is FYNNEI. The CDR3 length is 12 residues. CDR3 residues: CASSEKSYEQYF. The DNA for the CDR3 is TGTGCCAGCAGTGAAAAGTCCTACGAGCAGTACTTC.

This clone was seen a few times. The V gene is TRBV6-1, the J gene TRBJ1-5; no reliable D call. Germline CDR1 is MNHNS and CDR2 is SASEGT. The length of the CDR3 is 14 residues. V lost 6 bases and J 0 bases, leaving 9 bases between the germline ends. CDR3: CASRRSGSNQPQHF. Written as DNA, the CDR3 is TGTGCCAGCAGGAGGTCTGGTAGCAATCAGCCCCAGCATTTT.

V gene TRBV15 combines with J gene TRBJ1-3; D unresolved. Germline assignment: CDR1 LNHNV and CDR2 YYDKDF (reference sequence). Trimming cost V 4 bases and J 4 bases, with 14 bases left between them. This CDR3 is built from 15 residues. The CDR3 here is CATSTASSAGNTIYF. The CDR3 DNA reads TGTGCCACCAGCACAGCGAGCTCGGCCGGAAACACCATATATTTT.

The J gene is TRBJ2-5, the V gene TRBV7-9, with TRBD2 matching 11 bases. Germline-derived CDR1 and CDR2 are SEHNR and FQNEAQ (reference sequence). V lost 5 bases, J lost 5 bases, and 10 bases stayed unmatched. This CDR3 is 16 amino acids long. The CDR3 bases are TGTGCCAGCAGCAAGGCTAGCGGGAGGAATAGGGAGACCCAGTACTTC. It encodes CASSKASGRNRETQYF.

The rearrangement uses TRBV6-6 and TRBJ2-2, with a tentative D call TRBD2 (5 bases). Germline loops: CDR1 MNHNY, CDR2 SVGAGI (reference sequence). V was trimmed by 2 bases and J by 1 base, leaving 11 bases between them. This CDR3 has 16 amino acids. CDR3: CASSYVSGGNTGELFF. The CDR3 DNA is TGTGCCAGCAGTTACGTGAGCGGAGGGAACACCGGGGAGCTGTTTTTT.

This chain's CDR3 is CASSLDRGSGANVLTF. The DNA of the CDR3 is TGTGCCAGCAGCTTAGACAGGGGCTCTGGGGCCAACGTCCTGACTTTC. This sequence joins TRBV5-6 and TRBJ2-6, with 8 positions matching TRBD1. CDR3 length equals 16 residues. The germline V gene encodes CDR1 SGHDT and CDR2 YYEEEE. The V and J ends lost 2 bases and 0 bases, in that order; junction bases with no gene match: 1.

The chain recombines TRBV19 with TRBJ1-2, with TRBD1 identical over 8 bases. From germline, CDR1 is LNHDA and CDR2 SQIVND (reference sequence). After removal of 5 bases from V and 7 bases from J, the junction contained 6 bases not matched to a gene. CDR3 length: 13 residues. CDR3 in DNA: TGTGCCAGTAGTCTGGACAGGGTGGCTGGCTACACCTTC. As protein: CASSLDRVAGYTF.

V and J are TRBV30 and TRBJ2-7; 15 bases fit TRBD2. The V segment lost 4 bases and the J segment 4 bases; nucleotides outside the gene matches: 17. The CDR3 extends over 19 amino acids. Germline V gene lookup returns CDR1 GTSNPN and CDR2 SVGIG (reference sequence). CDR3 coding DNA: TGTGCCTGGACACAACTCCGGACTAGCGGGAGGGCCGATACTTACGAGCAGTACTTC. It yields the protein CAWTQLRTSGRADTYEQYF.

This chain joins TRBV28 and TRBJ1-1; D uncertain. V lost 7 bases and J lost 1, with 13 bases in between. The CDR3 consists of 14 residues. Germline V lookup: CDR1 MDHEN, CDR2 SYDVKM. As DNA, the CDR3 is TGTGCCAGCACCCTATACGGCGGGAACACTGAAGCTTTCTTT. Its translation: CASTLYGGNTEAFF. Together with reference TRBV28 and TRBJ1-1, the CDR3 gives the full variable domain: DVKVTQSSRYLVKRTGEKVFLECVQDMDHENMFWYRQDPGLGLRLIYFSYDVKMKEKGDIPEGYSVSREKKERFSLILESASTNQTSMYLCASTLYGGNTEAFFGQGTRLTVV.

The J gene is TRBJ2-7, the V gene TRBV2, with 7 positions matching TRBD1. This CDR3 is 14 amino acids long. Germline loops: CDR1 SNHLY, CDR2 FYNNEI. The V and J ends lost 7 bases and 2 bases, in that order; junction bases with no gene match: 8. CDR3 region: CASTRTGSAYEQYF. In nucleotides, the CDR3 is TGTGCCAGCACCCGGACAGGTTCCGCCTACGAGCAGTACTTC.

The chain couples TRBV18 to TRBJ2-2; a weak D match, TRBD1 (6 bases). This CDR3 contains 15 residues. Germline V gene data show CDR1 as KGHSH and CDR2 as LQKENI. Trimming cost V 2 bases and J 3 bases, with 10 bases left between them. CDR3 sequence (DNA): TGTGCCAGCTCACCAACACAGGGCTACACCGGGGAGCTGTTTTTT. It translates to CASSPTQGYTGELFF.

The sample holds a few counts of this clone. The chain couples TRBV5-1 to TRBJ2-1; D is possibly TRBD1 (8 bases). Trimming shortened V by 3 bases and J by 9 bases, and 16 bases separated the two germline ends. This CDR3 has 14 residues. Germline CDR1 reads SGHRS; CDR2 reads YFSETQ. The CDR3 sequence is CASSWGTGGGEQFF. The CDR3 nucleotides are TGCGCCAGCAGCTGGGGAACAGGGGGGGGTGAGCAGTTCTTC.

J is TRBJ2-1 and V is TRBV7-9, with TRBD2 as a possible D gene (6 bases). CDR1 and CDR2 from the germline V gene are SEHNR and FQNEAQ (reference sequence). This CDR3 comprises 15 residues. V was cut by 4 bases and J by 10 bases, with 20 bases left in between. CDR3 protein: CASSSIYRSGEEQFF. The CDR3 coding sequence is TGTGCCAGCAGCTCTATTTACCGTTCGGGGGAGGAGCAGTTCTTC.

The CDR3 coding sequence is TGTGCCAGCAGTTCAGCTGGAAACACCATATATTTT. Its translation: CASSSAGNTIYF. This chain joins TRBV7-9 and TRBJ1-3; D not resolved. This CDR3 comprises 12 residues. Germline values: CDR1 SEHNR, CDR2 FQNEAQ (reference sequence). V lost 6 bases and J 2 bases, leaving 5 bases between the germline ends.

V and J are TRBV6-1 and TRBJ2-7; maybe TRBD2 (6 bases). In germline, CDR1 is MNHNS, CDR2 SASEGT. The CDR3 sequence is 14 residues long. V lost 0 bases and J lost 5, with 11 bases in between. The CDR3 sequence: CASSEAGGSHEQYF. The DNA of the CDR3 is TGTGCCAGCAGTGAAGCAGGAGGGTCCCACGAGCAGTACTTC.

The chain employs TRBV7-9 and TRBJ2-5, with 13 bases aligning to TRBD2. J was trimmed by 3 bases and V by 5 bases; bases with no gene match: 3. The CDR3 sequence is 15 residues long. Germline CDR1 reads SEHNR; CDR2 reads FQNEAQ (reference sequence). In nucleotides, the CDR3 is TGTGCCAGCAGCCAGGGACTAGCGGGAAAAGAGACCCAGTACTTC. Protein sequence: CASSQGLAGKETQYF.

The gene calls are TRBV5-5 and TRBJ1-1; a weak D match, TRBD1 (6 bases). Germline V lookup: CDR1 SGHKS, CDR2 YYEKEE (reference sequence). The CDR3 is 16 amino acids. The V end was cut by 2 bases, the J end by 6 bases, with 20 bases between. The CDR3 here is CASSFLFQGGAAEAFF. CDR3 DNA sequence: TGTGCCAGCAGCTTCTTATTTCAAGGGGGGGCCGCTGAAGCTTTCTTT.

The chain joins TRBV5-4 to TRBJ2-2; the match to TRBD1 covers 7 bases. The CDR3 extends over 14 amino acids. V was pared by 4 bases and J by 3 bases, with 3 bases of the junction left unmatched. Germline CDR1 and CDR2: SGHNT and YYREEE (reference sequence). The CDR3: CASSLDRDTGELFF. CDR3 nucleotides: TGTGCCAGCAGCCTCGACAGGGACACCGGGGAGCTGTTTTTT.

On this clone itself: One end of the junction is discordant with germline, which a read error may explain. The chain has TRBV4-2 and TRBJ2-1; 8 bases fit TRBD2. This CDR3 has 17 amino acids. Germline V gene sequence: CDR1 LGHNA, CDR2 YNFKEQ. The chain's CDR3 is CASSQEILLAEYNEQFF. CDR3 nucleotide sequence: TGTGCCAGCAGCCAAGAAATCCTACTAGCGGAATACAATGAGCAATTCTTC.

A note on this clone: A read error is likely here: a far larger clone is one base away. The chain's CDR3 is CASSPETSGSSYEQYF. CDR3 bases: TGTGCCAGCAGCCCCGAGACTAGCGGGAGCTCCTACGAGCAGTACTTC. The chain recombines TRBV2 with TRBJ2-5, with 12 bases lining up with TRBD2. The J call may be in error: the DNA end matches TRBJ2-7 better. The CDR3 consists of 16 residues. Germline CDR1 and CDR2: SNHLY and FYNNEI.

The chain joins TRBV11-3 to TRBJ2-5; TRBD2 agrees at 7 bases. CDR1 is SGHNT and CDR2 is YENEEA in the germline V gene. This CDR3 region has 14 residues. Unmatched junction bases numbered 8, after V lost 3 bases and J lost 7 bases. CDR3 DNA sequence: TGTGCCAGCAGCTTCAGCGGGAAGGGAGGGACCCAGTACTTC. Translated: CASSFSGKGGTQYF.

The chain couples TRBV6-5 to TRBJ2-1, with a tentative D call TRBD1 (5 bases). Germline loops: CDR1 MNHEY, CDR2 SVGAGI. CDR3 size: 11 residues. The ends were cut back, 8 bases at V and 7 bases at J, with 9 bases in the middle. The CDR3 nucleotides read TGTGCCAGCGGGCGACAGAATGAGCAGTTCTTC. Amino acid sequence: CASGRQNEQFF.

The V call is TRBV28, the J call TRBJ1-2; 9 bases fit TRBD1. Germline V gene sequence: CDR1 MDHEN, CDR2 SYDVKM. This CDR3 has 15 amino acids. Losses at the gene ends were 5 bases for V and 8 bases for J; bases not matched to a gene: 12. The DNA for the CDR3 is TGTGCCAGCAGTCCTAGGGGACAGGGATCGCCGGGCTACACCTTC. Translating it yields CASSPRGQGSPGYTF.

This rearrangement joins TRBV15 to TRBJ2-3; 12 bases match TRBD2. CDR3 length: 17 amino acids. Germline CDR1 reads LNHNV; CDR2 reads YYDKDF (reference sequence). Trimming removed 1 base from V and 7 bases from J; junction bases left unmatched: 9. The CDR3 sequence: CATSRGTSGKEGYTQYF. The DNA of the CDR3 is TGTGCCACCAGCAGAGGGACTAGCGGGAAAGAGGGGTATACGCAGTATTTT.

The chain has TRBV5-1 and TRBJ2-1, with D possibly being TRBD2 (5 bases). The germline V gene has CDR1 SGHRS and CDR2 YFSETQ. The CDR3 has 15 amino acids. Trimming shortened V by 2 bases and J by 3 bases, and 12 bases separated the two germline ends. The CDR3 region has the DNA TGCGCCAGCAGCTTAGCGGCTAGTATCTACAATGAGCAGTTCTTC. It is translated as CASSLAASIYNEQFF.

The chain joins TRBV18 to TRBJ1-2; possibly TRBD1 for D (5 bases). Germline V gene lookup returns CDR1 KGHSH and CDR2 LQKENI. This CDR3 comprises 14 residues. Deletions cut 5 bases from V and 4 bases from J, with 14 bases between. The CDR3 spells CASSNGGRSYGYTF. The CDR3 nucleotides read TGTGCCAGCTCAAACGGGGGACGGAGCTATGGCTACACCTTC.